Only a few counts were recorded for the clone carrying this TCR beta chain. The data are from a study of T-cell reconstitution after alpha-beta-depleted transplantation in children. The TCRbeta library was prepared with unique molecular identifiers. TCRdb redid the calling of the PCR reads with MiXCR, one entry per CDR3 protein. The sample contains fewer than 250,000 distinct CDR3 sequences, approximately 19% of which appear only once. The receptor comes from a male patient aged 2 to 9 who had a stem cell transplant for acute lymphoblastic leukemia, so the T cells may come from the graft donor. The sequences come from PBMCs, mostly from graft donor cells, collected 360 days after TCRalphabeta/CD19-depleted stem cell transplant.

The CDR3, as DNA: TGCAGTGCTAGAGACCCATGGGGGGAGAACACCGGGGAGCTGTTTTTT. This translates into CSARDPWGENTGELFF. The chain carries TRBV20-1 and TRBJ2-2; a possible D gene is TRBD2 (6 bases). Trimming removed 0 bases from V and 1 base from J, with 12 bases in between. From germline, CDR1 is DFQATT and CDR2 SNEGSKA (reference sequence). This CDR3 is built from 16 residues.